This T cell receptor (beta chain) was recorded in a study of control samples from healthy donors and cancer patients. Using immunoSEQ multiplex PCR, the repertoire was profiled, and TCRdb retains in-frame clones only, with some absent. The sample yields tens of thousands of clones, about four fifths seen once. The CDR3 contains 15 residues. Germline V gives CDR1 SEHNR, CDR2 FQNEAQ (reference sequence). V was cut by 5 bases and J by 2 bases, with 10 bases left in between. The sequence was collected from a man aged 65-85 years in good health. The sample taken for sequencing was blood. The V gene is TRBV7-9, the J gene TRBJ2-6, with no clear D. CDR3 sequence: CASSPSAAGANVLTF. The CDR3 nucleotides are TGTGCCAGCAGCCCTAGTGCAGCTGGGGCCAACGTCCTGACTTTC. The variable domain in full, completed from reference TRBV7-9 and TRBJ2-6, reads DTGVSQNPRHKITKRGQNVTFRCDPISEHNRLYWYRQTLGQGPEFLTYFQNEAQLEKSRLLSDRFSAERPKGSFSTLEIQRTEQGDSAMYLCASSPSAAGANVLTFGAGSRLTVL.